This T cell receptor (beta chain) was sequenced in a study of shared clonotypes between healthy human individuals. Study at large: Three plates each covered CD4 naive and memory; CD8 naive two, CD8 memory one.

V lost 2 bases to trimming and J lost 5 bases, with 16 bases between them. The CDR3 is 15 residues long. Germline V gene sequence: CDR1 MNHNS, CDR2 SASEGT. The naive CD8 population came from CD45RO-negative cells selected for CCR7, without terminally differentiated effector memory CD45RA+ cells. The study enrolled healthy HIV-negative adults without recent acute infections or vaccinations as donors. Every one of the donors was a Caucasian adult that lived in Nashville, Tennessee. As regards this clone: Antigen: not known.

General study points: Generation of non-shared clonotypes was less probable than generation of clonotypes shared by all four donors.

Clones were sequenced by immunoSEQ multiplex PCR, and TCRdb holds only the in-frame ones, with some missing. The table lists a few million clones, approximately 92% of them singletons. The receptor was isolated from a man aged 18 to 35 in good health. Some clones in this sample may be carry-over from other donors' samples. Sequencing was performed on naive CD8+ T cells from PBMCs. The chain employs TRBV6-1 and TRBJ2-7; possible D gene TRBD2, 5 bases. The CDR3 DNA reads TGTGCCAGCAGTGAAATAGCACCCGAAGCGGACGAGCAGTACTTC. Protein: CASSEIAPEADEQYF.